The 6 T cell receptor beta chains listed next were all sequenced from one sample in a study of PD-L1 blockade in urothelial cancer. Only in-frame clones appear in the TCRdb table, and some are missing; sequencing was by immunoSEQ multiplex PCR. The data hold tens of thousands of clones, with roughly 77% observed a single time. Source: PBMCs, taken around atezolizumab (anti-PD-L1) treatment. The origin of the receptors is a man in his 70s with urothelial cancer.

For this clone: Other nucleotide sequences from this sample produce the same CDR3. V is TRBV5-1 and J is TRBJ2-7, with 11 bases matching TRBD1. The length of the CDR3 is 14 residues. With V trimmed by 3 bases and J by 5 bases, 4 bases remained unmatched. CDR1 and CDR2 from the germline V gene are SGHRS and YFSETQ. CDR3 sequence: CASSYSDRGHEQYF. CDR3 DNA: TGCGCCAGCAGCTACTCGGACAGGGGGCACGAGCAGTACTTC.

This chain links TRBV10-3 with TRBJ1-2, with a possible D match to TRBD1 (5 bases). V was pared by 8 bases and J by 4 bases, with 17 bases between. The germline V gene encodes CDR1 ENHRY and CDR2 SYGVKD. This CDR3 has 14 residues. The CDR3 reads CAILGAGSGYGYTF. DNA for the CDR3: TGTGCCATCTTAGGGGCCGGGAGCGGCTATGGCTACACCTTC.

Written as DNA, the CDR3 is TGCGCCAGCAGCCCAGGGGGCTCCAGCACAGATACGCAGTATTTT. Translation gives CASSPGGSSTDTQYF. The chain links TRBV5-1 to TRBJ2-3; 8 bases fit TRBD1. With V trimmed by 4 bases and J by 0 bases, 4 bases remained unmatched. Germline V gene sequence: CDR1 SGHRS, CDR2 YFSETQ. The CDR3 covers 15 residues.

This clone has only one observation. Other DNA variants within this sample encode the same CDR3. This chain links TRBV5-1 with TRBJ2-5; 10 positions match TRBD2. Germline-derived CDR1 and CDR2 are SGHRS and YFSETQ. Unmatched junction bases numbered 2, after V lost 2 bases and J lost 4 bases. The CDR3 has 14 residues. The CDR3 DNA sequence: TGCGCCAGCAGCTTAGCGGGGGGGCCAGAGACCCAGTACTTC. Translation gives CASSLAGGPETQYF.

The rearrangement links TRBV4-3 to TRBJ1-1; 7 positions agree with TRBD1. The V gene end was trimmed by 1 base and the J gene end by 1 base; junction bases not matched to a gene: 6. This CDR3 has 16 residues. The germline V gene encodes CDR1 LGHNA and CDR2 YSLEER. The CDR3: CASSQGNRQGNTEAFF. The CDR3 DNA reads as TGCGCCAGCAGCCAAGGCAACCGACAGGGGAACACTGAAGCTTTCTTT.

This clone has a handful of counts. The rearrangement uses TRBV5-1 and TRBJ2-4; D is unresolved. The V end lost 5 bases, the J end lost 4 bases, and 10 bases lay between the germline ends. The CDR3 is 13 amino acids. CDR1 and CDR2 (germline): SGHRS, YFSETQ. The CDR3 nucleotides are TGCGCCAGCAGTATGACATCGAAAAACATTCAGTACTTC. This codes for CASSMTSKNIQYF. Using reference TRBV5-1 and TRBJ2-4 for the parts outside the CDR3, the full variable domain is KAGVTQTPRYLIKTRGQQVTLSCSPISGHRSVSWYQQTPGQGLQFLFEYFSETQRNKGNFPGRFSGRQFSNSRSEMNVSTLELGDSALYLCASSMTSKNIQYFGAGTRLSVL.